These 17 T cell receptor beta chains share one sample of origin, sequenced in a study of T-cell memory formation after mild COVID-19 (dated by TCRdb to the early 2020s). Preparation of the library involved 5' RACE. The instrument was an Illumina NovaSeq 6000. In-frame beta chains were kept once TCRdb had trimmed the public reads at Q25 with fastp and called clones with MiXCR. Each entry merges the rows of one CDR3 protein and shows their most common DNA and genes. The sample table shows about 600,000 distinct CDR3 sequences, and about 20% are seen once. The ten biggest clones cover approximately 8% of the sample. Sequenced material: PBMCs or a T cell subset sorted from them (not recorded which). These receptor sequences come from an adult woman who had mild COVID-19 (a few samples of this study predate the infection). The sample titles of this study are shuffled in the database, so cell type and time point are left out; the donor was told from shared clones.

This chain joins TRBV5-1 and TRBJ1-1; a weak D match, TRBD1 (6 bases). The length of the CDR3 is 15 residues. The germline gives CDR1 SGHRS, CDR2 YFSETQ. Trimming removed 2 bases from V and 6 bases from J, with 17 bases in between. CDR3 nucleotide sequence: TGCGCCAGCAGCTTCGCCCGAGGGGAGGGGGCTGAAGCTTTCTTT. Protein sequence: CASSFARGEGAEAFF.

The rearrangement links TRBV7-9 to TRBJ1-1; D is uncertain. This CDR3 has 12 amino acids. The V gene lost 5 bases and the J gene lost 5 bases, with 9 bases spanning the gap. From germline, CDR1 is SEHNR and CDR2 FQNEAQ (reference sequence). CDR3 in DNA: TGTGCCAGCAGCCGTCCGGTGACTGAAGCTTTCTTT. Amino acids: CASSRPVTEAFF.

This clonotype appeared a few times. The V and J genes are TRBV7-8 and TRBJ2-5, with D perhaps matching TRBD1 (5 bases). The CDR3 loop spans 14 amino acids. The V end lost 2 bases, the J end lost 1 base, and 8 bases lay between the germline ends. Germline loops: CDR1 SGHVS, CDR2 FQNEAQ. The CDR3 sequence is CASSLLRGQETQYF. CDR3 DNA: TGTGCCAGCAGCTTACTTAGGGGCCAAGAGACCCAGTACTTC.

The chain carries TRBV30 and TRBJ1-3; the D gene is possibly TRBD1 (6 bases). Germline V gene data show CDR1 as GTSNPN and CDR2 as SVGIG (reference sequence). Trimming cost V 5 bases and J 0 bases, with 17 bases left between them. The CDR3 totals 16 residues. CDR3: CAWAGHRLNSGNTIYF. CDR3 bases: TGTGCCTGGGCGGGACACCGGCTAAACTCTGGAAACACCATATATTTT.

This clonotype occurred a few times. This chain connects TRBV11-3 to TRBJ2-5; D remains ambiguous. V was cut by 5 bases and J by 4 bases, with 20 bases left in between. The CDR3 contains 16 residues. Germline CDR1 reads SGHNT; CDR2 reads YENEEA. The CDR3 loop reads CASSDPKGPRRETQYF. CDR3 coding DNA: TGTGCCAGCAGCGACCCCAAGGGCCCGAGGCGAGAGACCCAGTACTTC.

The V call is TRBV29-1, the J call TRBJ2-7, with D maybe TRBD2 (6 bases). CDR1 and CDR2 from the germline V gene are SQVTM and ANQGSEA. V gave up 4 bases and J gave up 3 bases, with 13 bases separating them. The CDR3 contains 13 residues. In DNA, the CDR3 is TGCAGCGTTGGGTCCGGGAGTGGCTACGAGCAGTACTTC. Translation: CSVGSGSGYEQYF.

V and J are TRBV10-3 and TRBJ1-1; TRBD1 aligns across 8 bases. Unmatched junction bases numbered 5, after V lost 10 bases and J lost 7 bases. Germline V lookup: CDR1 ENHRY, CDR2 SYGVKD. The CDR3 is 11 residues long. CDR3 sequence (DNA): TGTGCCACGCTGACAGGGGATGAAGCTTTCTTT. Translated, it gives CATLTGDEAFF.

The chain couples TRBV25-1 to TRBJ2-7; D perhaps matches TRBD1 (5 bases). The CDR3 extends over 14 amino acids. Germline V gives CDR1 MGHDK, CDR2 SYGVNS. The V end lost 3 bases, the J end lost 4 bases, and 13 bases lay between the germline ends. For the CDR3, the DNA is TGTGCCAGCAGTGAGGGCTGGGGCAGGTACGAGCAGTACTTC. It specifies CASSEGWGRYEQYF.

This clonotype was seen a handful of times. The chain has TRBV5-1 and TRBJ2-5, with 8 bases fitting TRBD2. Per the germline V gene, CDR1 is SGHRS and CDR2 is YFSETQ. After removal of 0 bases from V and 4 bases from J, the junction contained 5 bases not matched to a gene. This CDR3 is built from 15 residues. Written as DNA, the CDR3 is TGCGCCAGCAGCTTGGGCAGCGGGGGAGGAGAGACCCAGTACTTC. Amino acids: CASSLGSGGGETQYF.

This clonotype came up a few times. The gene calls are TRBV12-3 or TRBV12-4 and TRBJ2-7; TRBD1 agrees at 10 bases. Unmatched junction bases numbered 9, after V lost 5 bases and J lost 2 bases. The CDR3 is made up of 16 amino acids. The CDR3 coding sequence is TGTGCCAGCAGTGCCGCCGGGACAGGGGTCCCCTACGAGCAGTACTTC. It translates to CASSAAGTGVPYEQYF.

This clonotype was seen a handful of times. The chain has TRBV5-4 and TRBJ1-2; D is unclear. This CDR3 has 14 residues. The germline V and J ends were trimmed by 5 bases and 1 base, with 12 bases remaining between them. Germline values: CDR1 SGHNT, CDR2 YYREEE (reference sequence). CDR3 in amino acids: CASRGGTYNYGYTF. In DNA form, the CDR3 reads TGTGCCAGCAGAGGAGGCACCTATAACTATGGCTACACCTTC.

This clonotype was found a few times. The rearrangement joins TRBV7-9 to TRBJ2-2; possibly TRBD2 for D (6 bases). The V and J ends lost 4 bases and 5 bases respectively, with 14 bases between them. The CDR3 is 15 residues long. Germline-derived CDR1 and CDR2 are SEHNR and FQNEAQ (reference sequence). The CDR3 reads CASSSSTSSTGELFF. DNA for the CDR3: TGTGCCAGCAGCTCCTCCACTAGCTCAACCGGGGAGCTGTTTTTT.

This clonotype was found a few times. The genes are TRBV6-1 and TRBJ1-5; 8 nucleotides align to TRBD1. V was pared by 6 bases and J by 11 bases, with 6 bases of the junction left unmatched. The CDR3 sequence is 12 residues long. Per germline, CDR1 MNHNS and CDR2 SASEGT. CDR3 coding DNA: TGTGCCAGCAGGACAGGGGAAACAGCCCAGCATTTT. Translation gives CASRTGETAQHF.

The chain employs TRBV5-1 and TRBJ1-1; TRBD1 matches at 7 bases. The CDR3 has 13 residues. CDR1 is SGHRS and CDR2 is YFSETQ in the germline V gene. J was trimmed by 7 bases and V by 3 bases; bases with no gene match: 6. CDR3 loop: CASSSDRAFEAFF. The CDR3 DNA is TGCGCCAGCAGCTCTGACAGGGCTTTTGAAGCTTTCTTT.

This clonotype was observed a handful of times. This rearrangement joins TRBV5-5 to TRBJ1-5; D not resolved. Germline CDR1 reads SGHKS; CDR2 reads YYEKEE (reference sequence). This CDR3 comprises 17 residues. Trimming shortened V by 0 bases and J by 1 base, and 14 bases separated the two germline ends. CDR3 nucleotide sequence: TGTGCCAGCAGCTTGGAGCGGCCGACCGGGAGCAATCAGCCCCAGCATTTT. This sequence encodes CASSLERPTGSNQPQHF. Drawing the rest from reference TRBV5-5 and TRBJ1-5, the complete variable domain is DAGVTQSPTHLIKTRGQQVTLRCSPISGHKSVSWYQQVLGQGPQFIFQYYEKEERGRGNFPDRFSARQFPNYSSELNVNALLLGDSALYLCASSLERPTGSNQPQHFGDGTRLSIL.

This clonotype was detected many times. The chain is built from TRBV6-6 and TRBJ1-1; possibly TRBD1 for D (6 bases). Germline V gene data show CDR1 as MNHNY and CDR2 as SVGAGI (reference sequence). Trimming shortened V by 7 bases and J by 4 bases, and 13 bases separated the two germline ends. CDR3 length equals 13 residues. The CDR3 here is CASIPRGGTEAFF. CDR3 bases: TGTGCCAGCATTCCTCGAGGGGGCACTGAAGCTTTCTTT.

This clonotype came up a few times. The V call is TRBV24-1, the J call TRBJ2-1; 7 positions agree with TRBD2. CDR3 length equals 14 residues. Trimming removed 3 bases from V and 12 bases from J; junction bases left unmatched: 10. CDR1 KGHDR and CDR2 SFDVKD come from the germline V gene. CDR3 residues: CATSDGLDLPAQFF. The CDR3 coding sequence is TGTGCCACCAGTGATGGACTAGACTTGCCGGCGCAGTTCTTC.